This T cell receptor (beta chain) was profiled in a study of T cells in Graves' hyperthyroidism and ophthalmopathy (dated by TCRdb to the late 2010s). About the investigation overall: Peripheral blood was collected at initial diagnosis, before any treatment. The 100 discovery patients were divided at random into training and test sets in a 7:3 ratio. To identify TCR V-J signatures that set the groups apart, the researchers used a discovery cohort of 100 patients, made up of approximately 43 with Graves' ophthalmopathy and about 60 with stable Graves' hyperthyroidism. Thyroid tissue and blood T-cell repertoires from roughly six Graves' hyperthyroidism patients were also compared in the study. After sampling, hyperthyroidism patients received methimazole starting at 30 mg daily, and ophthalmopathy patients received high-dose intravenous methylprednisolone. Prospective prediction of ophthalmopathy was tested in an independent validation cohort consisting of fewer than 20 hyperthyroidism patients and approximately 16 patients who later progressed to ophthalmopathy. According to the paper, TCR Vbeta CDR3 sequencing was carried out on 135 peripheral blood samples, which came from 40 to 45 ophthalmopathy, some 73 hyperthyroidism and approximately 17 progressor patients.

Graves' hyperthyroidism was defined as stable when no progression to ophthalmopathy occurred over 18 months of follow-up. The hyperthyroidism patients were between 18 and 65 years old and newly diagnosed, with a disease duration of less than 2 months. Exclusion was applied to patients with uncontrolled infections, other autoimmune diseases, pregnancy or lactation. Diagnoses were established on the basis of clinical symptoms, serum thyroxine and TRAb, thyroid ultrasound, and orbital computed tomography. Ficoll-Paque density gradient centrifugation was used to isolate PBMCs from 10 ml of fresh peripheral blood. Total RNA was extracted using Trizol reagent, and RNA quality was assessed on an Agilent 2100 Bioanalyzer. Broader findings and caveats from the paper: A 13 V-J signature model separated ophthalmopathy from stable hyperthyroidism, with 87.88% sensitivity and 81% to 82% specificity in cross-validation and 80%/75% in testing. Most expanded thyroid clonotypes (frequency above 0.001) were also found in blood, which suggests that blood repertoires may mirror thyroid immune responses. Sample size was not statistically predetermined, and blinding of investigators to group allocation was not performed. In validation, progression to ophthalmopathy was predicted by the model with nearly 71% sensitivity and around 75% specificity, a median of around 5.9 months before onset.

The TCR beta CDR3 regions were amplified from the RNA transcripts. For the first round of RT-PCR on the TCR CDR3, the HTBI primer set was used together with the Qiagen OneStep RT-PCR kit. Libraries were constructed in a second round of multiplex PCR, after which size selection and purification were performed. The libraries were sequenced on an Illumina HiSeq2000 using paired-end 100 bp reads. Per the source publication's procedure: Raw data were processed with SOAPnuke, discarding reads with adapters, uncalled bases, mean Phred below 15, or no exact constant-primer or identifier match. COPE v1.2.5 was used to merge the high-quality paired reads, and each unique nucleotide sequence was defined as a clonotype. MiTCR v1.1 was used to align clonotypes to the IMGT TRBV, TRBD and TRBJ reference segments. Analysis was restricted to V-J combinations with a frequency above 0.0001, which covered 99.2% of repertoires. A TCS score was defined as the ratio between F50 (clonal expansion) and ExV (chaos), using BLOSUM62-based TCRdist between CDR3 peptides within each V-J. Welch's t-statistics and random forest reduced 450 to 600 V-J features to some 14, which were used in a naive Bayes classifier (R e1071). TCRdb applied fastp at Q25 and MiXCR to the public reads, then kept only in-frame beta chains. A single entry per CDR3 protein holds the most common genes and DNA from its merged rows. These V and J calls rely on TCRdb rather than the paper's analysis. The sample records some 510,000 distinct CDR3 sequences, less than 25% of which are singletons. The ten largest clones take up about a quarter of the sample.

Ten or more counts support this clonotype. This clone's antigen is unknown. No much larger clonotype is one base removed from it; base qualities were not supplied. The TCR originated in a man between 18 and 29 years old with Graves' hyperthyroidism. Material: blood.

The DNA sequence is as follows: TGTGCCAGCAGCTCTATCGGGACGACTGAAGCTTTCTTT. It translates as CASSSIGTTEAFF. The sequence joins TRBV7-9 to TRBJ1-1, with TRBD1 perhaps the D gene, on 5 matching bases. V and J lose 4 bases and 5 bases, and a span of 11 bases separates them. CDR1 and CDR2 were assigned from the germline V gene (reference sequence) as SEHNR and FQNEAQ. Measured from the cysteine to the phenylalanine, the CDR3 is 13 residues long. Just the 39-base CDR3 DNA is kept, in frame starting at base 1.